Shown below are 15 T cell receptor beta chains from a single sample sequenced in a study of cytomegalovirus exposure and HLA in healthy donors. Clones were read by immunoSEQ multiplex PCR, and TCRdb kept only the in-frame ones, dropping some. Of 100,000 or so clones listed, around 85% are singletons. The material sequenced was PBMCs. The receptors derive from a woman aged 25 to 39 in good health and CMV-seronegative.

This chain uses TRBV7-8 with TRBJ2-6, with D perhaps TRBD1 (5 bases). V dropped 5 bases and J dropped 2 bases, with 10 bases sitting between them. CDR3 size: 15 residues. Per germline, CDR1 SGHVS and CDR2 FQNEAQ. The CDR3 region has the DNA TGTGCCAGCAGCCCAAGGGGTCCTGGGGCCAACGTCCTGACTTTC. It is translated as CASSPRGPGANVLTF.

The chain has TRBV7-8 and TRBJ1-5, with 7 bases lining up with TRBD1. Losses at the gene ends were 1 base for V and 9 bases for J; bases not matched to a gene: 9. CDR3 length equals 15 residues. From germline, CDR1 is SGHVS and CDR2 FQNEAQ. The CDR3 region is CASSLDFQGGGPQHF. In DNA form, the CDR3 reads TGTGCCAGCAGCTTAGATTTCCAGGGGGGTGGGCCCCAGCATTTT. The whole variable domain, filled in from reference TRBV7-8 and TRBJ1-5, reads GAGVSQSPRYKVAKRGQDVALRCDPISGHVSLFWYQQALGQGPEFLTYFQNEAQLDKSGLPSDRFFAERPEGSVSTLKIQRTQQEDSAVYLCASSLDFQGGGPQHFGDGTRLSIL.

This sequence joins TRBV28 and TRBJ2-3; D is ambiguous. The CDR3 spans 15 residues. The V and J ends lost 3 bases and 3 bases respectively, with 13 bases between them. Germline CDR1 MDHEN, CDR2 SYDVKM. CDR3 coding DNA: TGTGCCAGCAGTTTGGTTCAGGCGCAGACAGATACGCAGTATTTT. Its protein product is CASSLVQAQTDTQYF.

J is TRBJ2-4 and V is TRBV27; the match to TRBD1 covers 7 bases. CDR3 length: 14 amino acids. The V segment lost 7 bases and the J segment 5 bases; nucleotides outside the gene matches: 8. Looked up from germline, CDR1 is MNHEY and CDR2 is SMNVEV (reference sequence). The CDR3 bases are TGTGCCAGCACCAGCACCGGGACAGAAAACATTCAGTACTTC. As protein: CASTSTGTENIQYF.

V is TRBV25-1 and J is TRBJ2-1; D perhaps matches TRBD2 (6 bases). V shed 3 bases and J shed 6 bases, with 9 bases lying between them. The CDR3 totals 13 residues. Per the germline V gene, CDR1 is MGHDK and CDR2 is SYGVNS. The CDR3 region has the DNA TGTGCCAGCAGTGAGCACGGGGGCAATGAGCAGTTCTTC. This translates into CASSEHGGNEQFF.

This chain uses TRBV2 with TRBJ2-1, with D maybe TRBD2 (5 bases). The V gene lost 7 bases and the J gene lost 9 bases, with 16 bases spanning the gap. Germline CDR1 is SNHLY and CDR2 is FYNNEI. The length of the CDR3 is 13 residues. CDR3 residues: CASTGVGVLEQFF. For the CDR3, the DNA is TGTGCCAGCACCGGGGTTGGGGTCCTTGAGCAGTTCTTC.

The gene calls are TRBV6-1 and TRBJ2-5; D uncertain. V lost 8 bases and J lost 7, with 17 bases in between. Germline V gene data show CDR1 as MNHNS and CDR2 as SASEGT. The CDR3 spans 13 residues. CDR3 sequence (DNA): TGTGCCAGCGACACTGACATAAAGTGGACCCAGTACTTC. Its translation: CASDTDIKWTQYF.

This chain joins TRBV18 and TRBJ1-1; D not certain. V lost 5 bases and J lost 4, with 17 bases in between. Germline lookup yields CDR1 KGHSH and CDR2 LQKENI. The CDR3 consists of 15 residues. The chain's CDR3 is CASSFRISYSTEAFF. The CDR3 DNA reads TGTGCCAGCTCATTTCGGATTAGCTACTCCACTGAAGCTTTCTTT. The entire variable domain, with the rest obtained from reference TRBV18 and TRBJ1-1, is as follows: NAGVMQNPRHLVRRRGQEARLRCSPMKGHSHVYWYRQLPEEGLKFMVYLQKENIIDESGMPKERFSAEFPKEGPSILRIQQVVRGDSAAYFCASSFRISYSTEAFFGQGTRLTVV.

This chain uses TRBV7-3 with TRBJ2-1; 8 positions agree with TRBD1. Germline V CDR1 and CDR2: SGHTA, FQGTGA. The trim removed 5 bases at V and 5 bases at J, leaving 8 bases unmatched. The CDR3 runs 15 residues. In DNA, the CDR3 is TGTGCCAGCAGCGACTCAGGGGGCGGGAACAATGAGCAGTTCTTC. It encodes CASSDSGGGNNEQFF.

CDR3 bases: TGTGCCAGCAGCGTCGGGACAGCGAACACCGGGGAGCTGTTTTTT. It is translated as CASSVGTANTGELFF. The chain recombines TRBV11-1 with TRBJ2-2, with 7 bases lining up with TRBD1. The CDR3 is 15 residues long. With 5 bases clipped from V and 0 bases from J, the junction kept 3 bases outside the gene matches. From germline, CDR1 is SGHAT and CDR2 FQDESV (reference sequence).

This chain links TRBV7-8 with TRBJ1-2; 9 positions agree with TRBD1. The CDR3 consists of 18 residues. V lost 5 bases to trimming and J lost 7 bases; unmatched junction nucleotides: 20. The germline V gene encodes CDR1 SGHVS and CDR2 FQNEAQ. The CDR3 nucleotides read TGTGCCAGCAGCAATTCCTTCTACCCGGACAGGGGTTTAAGTGGCTACACCTTC. It is translated as CASSNSFYPDRGLSGYTF.

The V call is TRBV6-1, the J call TRBJ2-1; D is undetermined. Germline V gene sequence: CDR1 MNHNS, CDR2 SASEGT. Deletions cut 5 bases from V and 0 bases from J, with 5 bases between. The CDR3 is made up of 13 amino acids. The CDR3 region has the DNA TGTGCCAGCAGTACAGTCTCCTACAATGAGCAGTTCTTC. Its protein product is CASSTVSYNEQFF.

About this clone: Sequence at one end of the junction differs from germline and may be a read error. This sequence joins TRBV7-7 and TRBJ2-1; D might be TRBD1 (5 bases). CDR1 is SSHAT, CDR2 FNYEAQ, per germline (reference sequence). The CDR3 length is 15 residues. For the CDR3, the DNA is TGTGCTAGCAGTCCTGGGCACAGGACCGAAGCTGAGCAGTTCTTC. Residues: CASSPGHRTEAEQFF.

The gene calls are TRBV11-2 and TRBJ2-5, with TRBD2 matching over 8 bases. J gave up 3 bases and V 5 bases, and 5 bases lay outside the gene matches. Germline CDR1 and CDR2: SGHAT and FQNNGV. This CDR3 comprises 14 residues. CDR3 residues: CASSPSLAEETQYF. The CDR3 nucleotides are TGTGCCAGCAGCCCTTCACTAGCGGAAGAGACCCAGTACTTC.

This chain's CDR3 is CASSPPPTGGMNEQFF. The DNA for the CDR3 is TGTGCCAGCAGCCCTCCCCCAACAGGGGGTATGAATGAGCAGTTCTTC. The V and J genes are TRBV7-9 and TRBJ2-1; 8 bases map to TRBD1. Germline CDR1 reads SEHNR; CDR2 reads FQNEAQ (reference sequence). With V trimmed by 5 bases and J by 7 bases, 13 bases remained unmatched. The CDR3 is 16 residues long.